The present T cell receptor beta chain was sequenced within a study of response to subunit inactivated influenza vaccine (dated by TCRdb to 2016 to 2019). A note on the overall study: Deep quantitative T cell receptor repertoire profiling was used in the study to track responses to a trivalent subunit inactivated influenza vaccine.

Concerning this clonotype itself: No antigen is known for it. Qualities for individual bases were not recorded, and no much larger clone is one base off.

V and J are truncated by 1 base and 4 bases respectively, leaving an intervening sequence of 6 bases. The CDR1 and CDR2 encoded by the germline V gene (reference sequence) are DFQATT and SNEGSKA. The CDR3 goes from the cysteine to the phenylalanine over 12 residues. Only the CDR3 part of the read is kept: 36 bases, read in frame from the first base. Libraries were made using RT-PCR. The sample was run on an Illumina HiSeq 2500. TCRdb reprocessed the public reads (quality trimming at Q25 with fastp, clone calling with MiXCR) and kept in-frame beta chains. Rows are combined by CDR3 protein, so each entry shows the most common genes and DNA. The sample has about 520,000 distinct CDR3 sequences on record, about 25% of them singletons. The ten top clones hold under 2.5% of the sample. Paper-wide results and their limitations: The authors suggested that each seasonal influenza vaccination may recruit only a limited number of new T cells.

The receptor was derived from a man between 50 and 59 years old who received an inactivated influenza vaccine. Donor details come from another sample of the same person, matched by shared clones. The starting material was CD4+ T cells sorted from PBMCs, obtained roughly 5 days after vaccination. The V and J segments used are TRBV20-1 and TRBJ2-3; the D gene remains uncertain. The CDR3 protein is CSARVRADTQYF. The bases read TGCAGTGCTAGAGTACGGGCAGATACGCAGTATTTT.